The rows below give T cell receptor beta chains drawn from one sample of a study of PD-L1 blockade in urothelial cancer. Data came from immunoSEQ multiplex PCR; TCRdb stores just in-frame clones and leaves some out. The sample holds tens of thousands of clones, around 81% seen once. The sample was PBMCs, taken around atezolizumab (anti-PD-L1) treatment. The receptors come from a middle-aged man with urothelial cancer. Both conserved end residues are part of each CDR3.

>TRBJ2-5|TRBV18
CASSFTWTSGQETQYF
>TRBJ1-1|TRBV28
CASRHPGQGSEAFF
>TRBJ1-1|TRBV7-2
CASSLAGTENTEAFF
>TRBJ2-2|TRBV7-3
CASSPLRAGELFF
>TRBJ2-1|TRBV30
CAWSVSPFYNEQFF
>TRBJ2-3|TRBV4-2
CASTRRPSGTSERTDTQYF
>TRBJ2-7|TRBV9
CASSVAAGAYEQYF
>TRBJ1-3|TRBV11-2
CASSLDFSNTIYF
>TRBJ1-5|TRBV28
CASSSGQPHSNQPQHF
>TRBJ2-1|TRBV7-8
CASSLGLLAGEQFF
>TRBJ2-2|TRBV18
CASSPPRAGSNTGELFF
>TRBJ1-5|TRBV28
CASSDAGDQPQHF
>TRBJ2-4|TRBV27
CASSRGTGVAKNIQYF
>TRBJ2-1|TRBV6-4
CASRRLAGGNEQFF
>TRBJ1-5|TRBV27
CASSLTGGGQPQHF
>TRBJ1-5|TRBV28
CASSRLQGPTQHF
>TRBJ1-3|TRBV19
CASSTVFSSGNTIYF
>TRBJ2-1|TRBV28
CASSLGGGSSYNEQFF